This TCR beta chain was found in a study of read filtering for tumor transcriptome and immune sequencing. On the study more broadly: Per sample, TCR-region reads ranged about 4 to 11 million by IR-seq, roughly 75 to 1273 by RNA-seq.

This clonotype was observed many times. Its matching antigen is unknown. CDR3 length equals 15 residues. CDR1 and CDR2 from the germline V gene are MNHEY and SVGAGI. Trimming at V came to 7 bases and at J to 0 bases, leaving 6 bases not matched to a gene. Study-level findings and limits: Dropping single-read clonotypes raised IR-seq and RNA-seq shared-clonotype correlation.

From 350 to 500 ng of RNA, a library with molecular barcoded alpha/delta and beta/gamma adaptors was made. TCRdb independently ran MiXCR on the reads; one entry per CDR3 protein. This sample has approximately 59,000 distinct CDR3 sequences, with roughly 12% found just once. Bone marrow was sampled from every patient at the time of active disease. The sample consisted of a population of CD138-negative cells sorted from bone marrow. The rearrangement uses TRBV6-5 and TRBJ2-3; 8 nucleotides match TRBD2. This sequence was found in a donor aged 40 or older with multiple myeloma. The CDR3 loop is CASNRGGPSTDTQYF. CDR3 nucleotides: TGTGCCAGCAACCGCGGGGGGCCGAGCACAGATACGCAGTATTTT.